Presented here are 24 T cell receptor beta chains from one specimen sequenced in a study of T-cell memory formation after mild COVID-19. One entry per CDR3 protein results from TCRdb running MiXCR on the 5' RACE reads. The sample lists approximately 560,000 distinct CDR3 sequences, roughly a sixth occurring once. The sample consisted of PBMCs or a T cell subset sorted from them (not recorded which). All receptors come from an adult woman who had mild COVID-19 (a few samples of this study predate the infection). Cell type and time point are not known.

The chain links TRBV7-7 to TRBJ2-2; no reliable D call. Germline V gives CDR1 SSHAT, CDR2 FNYEAQ (reference sequence). The CDR3 is 16 amino acids. The V end was cut by 5 bases, the J end by 1 base, with 14 bases between. The CDR3: CASSPAPALNTGELFF. For the CDR3, the DNA is TGTGCCAGCAGCCCAGCCCCCGCGTTGAACACCGGGGAGCTGTTTTTT.

This chain links TRBV28 with TRBJ2-3; no definite D call. CDR1 and CDR2 (germline): MDHEN, SYDVKM. V was shortened by 3 bases and J by 5 bases, with 6 bases between the two germline ends. This CDR3 is 12 amino acids long. CDR3 coding DNA: TGTGCCAGCAGTTTTCAGAGAGATACGCAGTATTTT. It encodes CASSFQRDTQYF.

This clonotype showed up just a few times. V and J are TRBV6-2 or TRBV6-3 and TRBJ1-5; no clear D gene. CDR1 is MNHEY and CDR2 is SVGEGT in the germline V gene. The germline V and J ends were trimmed by 2 bases and 1 base, with 6 bases remaining between them. This CDR3 comprises 14 residues. CDR3 region: CASSYVDSNQPQHF. The CDR3 bases are TGTGCCAGCAGTTACGTAGACAGCAATCAGCCCCAGCATTTT.

This chain links TRBV5-1 with TRBJ2-2; D is ambiguous. The germline gives CDR1 SGHRS, CDR2 YFSETQ. This CDR3 comprises 13 residues. Trimming took off 3 bases at V and 6 bases at J, with 9 bases between the two ends. This CDR3 is CASSSDLAGELFF. As DNA, the CDR3 is TGCGCCAGCAGCTCGGATTTGGCCGGGGAGCTGTTTTTT.

This clonotype was detected only a few times. The chain combines TRBV20-1 with TRBJ2-1; 7 bases line up with TRBD1. Germline trimming cut 6 bases from V and 1 base from J; bases unmatched to any gene: 6. The CDR3 loop spans 14 amino acids. Germline assignment: CDR1 DFQATT and CDR2 SNEGSKA (reference sequence). The CDR3 DNA is TGCAGTGCAAGACAGGGTGGGTCCTACAATGAGCAGTTCTTC. It yields the protein CSARQGGSYNEQFF.

This chain connects TRBV12-3 or TRBV12-4 to TRBJ2-4; weak D call: TRBD1 (6 bases). The CDR3 is 17 residues long. The ends were cut back, 0 bases at V and 8 bases at J, with 20 bases in the middle. CDR3 amino acids: CASSLALALCRGYIQYF. The CDR3 coding sequence is TGTGCCAGCAGTTTAGCGCTCGCCCTATGCAGGGGCTACATTCAGTACTTC.

This clonotype was observed a few times. V gene TRBV5-1 combines with J gene TRBJ2-5; perhaps TRBD1 as D (6 bases). Germline V lookup: CDR1 SGHRS, CDR2 YFSETQ. CDR3 length: 15 amino acids. With 0 bases removed from V and 0 bases from J, the gap between germline ends came to 9 bases. This CDR3 is CASSLEGTYQETQYF. The CDR3 DNA reads as TGCGCCAGCAGCTTGGAAGGGACATACCAAGAGACCCAGTACTTC.

This clonotype was counted a few times. This rearrangement joins TRBV2 to TRBJ2-2, with 11 bases matching TRBD2. Trimming cost V 6 bases and J 2 bases; bases outside gene matches: 5. This CDR3 has 16 residues. Germline V lookup: CDR1 SNHLY, CDR2 FYNNEI. In DNA form, the CDR3 reads TGTGCCAGCAGGAGACTAGCGGGGACTAACACCGGGGAGCTGTTTTTT. This encodes CASRRLAGTNTGELFF.

The genes are TRBV7-2 and TRBJ2-3; 7 positions match TRBD2. This CDR3 is built from 17 residues. The trim removed 1 base at V and 4 bases at J, leaving 11 bases unmatched. Germline V gives CDR1 SGHTA, CDR2 FQGNSA. CDR3: CASSLGGASGLSDTQYF. CDR3 sequence (DNA): TGTGCCAGCAGCTTAGGAGGGGCTAGCGGTCTCTCAGATACGCAGTATTTT.

This clonotype has more than one count but fewer than ten. CDR3 DNA: TGTGCCAGCAGCCCATCCCTTGGCTCCTATAATTCACCCCTCCACTTT. This encodes CASSPSLGSYNSPLHF. V gene TRBV7-8 combines with J gene TRBJ1-6; no clear D. Trimming shortened V by 5 bases and J by 0 bases, and 11 bases separated the two germline ends. Germline CDR1 is SGHVS and CDR2 is FQNEAQ. This CDR3 region has 16 residues.

This clonotype was counted only a few times. The V call is TRBV12-3 or TRBV12-4, the J call TRBJ2-1; 10 nucleotides agree with TRBD2. The V segment lost 5 bases and the J segment 4 bases; nucleotides outside the gene matches: 5. The CDR3 covers 15 residues. CDR3 in amino acids: CASSPTSGKYNEQFF. In DNA, the CDR3 is TGTGCCAGCAGTCCCACTAGCGGGAAATACAATGAGCAGTTCTTC.

This clonotype was seen at least ten times. As DNA, the CDR3 is TGTGCCAGCAGCTTCGACCTACGCGGAAACACCATATATTTT. Encoded protein: CASSFDLRGNTIYF. The rearrangement links TRBV7-9 to TRBJ1-3; no firm D call. CDR1 and CDR2 from the germline V gene are SEHNR and FQNEAQ (reference sequence). Trimming took 3 bases from V and 4 from J, leaving 10 bases between them. This CDR3 comprises 14 residues.

This clonotype has only a few counts. The V and J genes are TRBV7-2 and TRBJ1-5; D is uncertain. Germline CDR1 and CDR2: SGHTA and FQGNSA. The CDR3 spans 14 residues. V shed 1 base and J shed 4 bases, with 8 bases lying between them. In nucleotides, the CDR3 is TGTGCCAGCAGCTTAGGAGGATTTAATCAGCCCCAGCATTTT. Amino acid sequence: CASSLGGFNQPQHF.

This clonotype was seen a handful of times. The chain combines TRBV12-3 or TRBV12-4 with TRBJ2-7; D gene uncertain. This CDR3 is built from 14 residues. V was trimmed by 1 base and J by 3 bases, leaving 10 bases between them. The CDR3 loop reads CASSLGAIDYEQYF. As DNA, the CDR3 is TGTGCCAGCAGTTTAGGCGCGATCGACTACGAGCAGTACTTC.

This clonotype was counted between two and nine times. The chain combines TRBV5-4 with TRBJ1-1, with TRBD1 matching over 11 bases. CDR3 length: 11 residues. Trimming cost V 10 bases and J 12 bases; bases outside gene matches: 8. Germline lookup yields CDR1 SGHNT and CDR2 YYREEE (reference sequence). The CDR3, as DNA: TGTGCCGCGGTGGGACAGGGGGATTCTTTCTTT. Translated: CAAVGQGDSFF.

The chain uses TRBV7-8 and TRBJ2-7; D possibly matches TRBD1 or TRBD2 (5 bases each). Per germline, CDR1 SGHVS and CDR2 FQNEAQ. The ends were cut back, 2 bases at V and 0 bases at J, with 17 bases in the middle. This CDR3 has 17 residues. CDR3 residues: CASSLLPPGTVSYEQYF. CDR3 sequence (DNA): TGTGCCAGCAGCTTACTGCCTCCCGGGACGGTCTCCTACGAGCAGTACTTC.

The chain couples TRBV5-1 to TRBJ1-3; 8 bases are a match to TRBD1. The V gene end was trimmed by 0 bases and the J gene end by 5 bases; junction bases not matched to a gene: 4. CDR3 length: 15 amino acids. CDR1 and CDR2 (germline): SGHRS, YFSETQ. CDR3 bases: TGCGCCAGCAGCTTGGACGGGACAGGCCGAAACACCATATATTTT. Protein: CASSLDGTGRNTIYF. The whole variable domain, filled in from reference TRBV5-1 and TRBJ1-3, reads KAGVTQTPRYLIKTRGQQVTLSCSPISGHRSVSWYQQTPGQGLQFLFEYFSETQRNKGNFPGRFSGRQFSNSRSEMNVSTLELGDSALYLCASSLDGTGRNTIYFGEGSWLTVV.

This clonotype was seen a handful of times. For the CDR3, the DNA is TGTGCCAGCAGCTTAGGACGGACTAGCGGGAGGCTGGGTCGGAGCACAGATACGCAGTATTTT. Its translation: CASSLGRTSGRLGRSTDTQYF. This sequence joins TRBV7-9 and TRBJ2-3, with TRBD2 identical over 14 bases. The germline CDR1 and CDR2 sequences are SEHNR and FQNEAQ (reference sequence). V shed 1 base, J shed 0 bases, and the junction held 12 bases outside the gene matches. CDR3 length: 21 residues.

This chain joins TRBV6-5 and TRBJ2-7, with 7 nucleotides matching TRBD2. The length of the CDR3 is 15 residues. Germline V gene lookup returns CDR1 MNHEY and CDR2 SVGAGI. J lost 5 bases, V lost 7 bases, and 14 bases had no gene match. The CDR3 coding sequence is TGTGCCAGCAAGTTCAGTTCGCTGGCGGGAGACGAGCAGTACTTC. It translates to CASKFSSLAGDEQYF.

This clonotype turned up a few times. V and J are TRBV2 and TRBJ1-1; D is ambiguous. This CDR3 is built from 11 residues. Germline values: CDR1 SNHLY, CDR2 FYNNEI. V lost 6 bases and J 7 bases, leaving 9 bases between the germline ends. The CDR3 DNA is TGTGCCAGCAGGTGGGCGGATGAAGCTTTCTTT. The encoded protein is CASRWADEAFF.

The rearrangement joins TRBV27 to TRBJ2-5; 8 bases are shared with TRBD1. Per germline, CDR1 MNHEY and CDR2 SMNVEV (reference sequence). The V and J ends lost 5 bases and 6 bases, in that order; junction bases with no gene match: 11. This CDR3 is 15 amino acids long. This CDR3 reads CASSAYGQGAKTQYF. CDR3 bases: TGTGCCAGCAGTGCCTACGGACAGGGCGCAAAGACCCAGTACTTC.

The rearrangement joins TRBV4-2 to TRBJ2-5; D assignment may be TRBD1 or TRBD2 (5 bases each). The V gene lost 4 bases and the J gene lost 0 bases, with 12 bases spanning the gap. Germline values: CDR1 LGHNA, CDR2 YNFKEQ. The length of the CDR3 is 15 residues. The CDR3 region has the DNA TGTGCCAGCAGCCCGGGGACGGTGTACCAAGAGACCCAGTACTTC. This sequence encodes CASSPGTVYQETQYF.

This clonotype was seen a few times. The chain couples TRBV7-9 to TRBJ1-4; 7 nucleotides align to TRBD1. This CDR3 is 17 amino acids long. CDR1 and CDR2 from the germline V gene are SEHNR and FQNEAQ (reference sequence). The V gene end was trimmed by 3 bases and the J gene end by 8 bases; junction bases not matched to a gene: 15. The CDR3 DNA sequence: TGTGCCAGCAGCTTCGGGACAGTCTACACCTCATGGGAAAAACTGTTTTTT. Its translation is CASSFGTVYTSWEKLFF.

The chain joins TRBV12-3 or TRBV12-4 to TRBJ1-5, with D unresolved. The CDR3 loop spans 12 amino acids. V was shortened by 11 bases and J by 0 bases, with 8 bases between the two germline ends. The CDR3 spells CAWSHSNQPQHF. CDR3 DNA sequence: TGTGCCTGGTCCCATAGCAATCAGCCCCAGCATTTT.